This T cell receptor beta chain emerged from a study of untreated major depressive disorder. TCRdb's copy holds only in-frame clones and misses some; the assay was immunoSEQ multiplex PCR. The table lists tens of thousands of clones, 90% to 95% of them singletons. All participants were of European descent. Controls scored 5 or less on a depressive symptom inventory and never had mood disorders. Sequencing was done on a sample of CD4+ T cells from PBMCs. This receptor was obtained from a man under 40 in good health.

CDR3 residues: CASSPAGGFQPQHF. CDR3 DNA sequence: TGTGCCAGCTCACCGGCAGGGGGCTTTCAGCCCCAGCATTTT. J is TRBJ1-5 and V is TRBV18; 8 bases fit TRBD1. The CDR3 consists of 14 residues. The germline V gene encodes CDR1 KGHSH and CDR2 LQKENI. Germline trimming cut 3 bases from V and 6 bases from J; bases unmatched to any gene: 4.